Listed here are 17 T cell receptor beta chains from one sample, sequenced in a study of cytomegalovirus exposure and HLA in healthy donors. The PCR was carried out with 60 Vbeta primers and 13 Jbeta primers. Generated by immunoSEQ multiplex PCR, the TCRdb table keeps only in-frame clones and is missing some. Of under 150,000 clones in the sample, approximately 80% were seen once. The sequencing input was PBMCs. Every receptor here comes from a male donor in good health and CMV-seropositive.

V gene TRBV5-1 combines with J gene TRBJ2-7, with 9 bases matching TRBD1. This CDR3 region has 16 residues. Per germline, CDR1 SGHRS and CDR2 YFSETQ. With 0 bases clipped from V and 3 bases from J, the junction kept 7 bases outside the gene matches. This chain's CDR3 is CASSLGGGQGFYEQYF. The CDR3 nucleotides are TGCGCCAGCAGCTTGGGGGGGGGACAGGGTTTCTACGAGCAGTACTTC.

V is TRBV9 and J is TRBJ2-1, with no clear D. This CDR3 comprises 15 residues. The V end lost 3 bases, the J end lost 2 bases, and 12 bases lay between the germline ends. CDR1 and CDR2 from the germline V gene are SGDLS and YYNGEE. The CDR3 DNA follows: TGTGCCAGCAGCGCCCGACTGTCAACCTACAATGAGCAGTTCTTC. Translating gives CASSARLSTYNEQFF.

The CDR3, as DNA: TGTGCCAGCAGCTCGCCCGGGACAGGGGTTTACAATGAGCAGTTCTTC. Protein sequence: CASSSPGTGVYNEQFF. V and J are TRBV7-9 and TRBJ2-1; 10 positions match TRBD1. The CDR3 totals 16 residues. Germline assignment: CDR1 SEHNR and CDR2 FQNEAQ (reference sequence). Trimming removed 4 bases from V and 4 bases from J; junction bases left unmatched: 7.

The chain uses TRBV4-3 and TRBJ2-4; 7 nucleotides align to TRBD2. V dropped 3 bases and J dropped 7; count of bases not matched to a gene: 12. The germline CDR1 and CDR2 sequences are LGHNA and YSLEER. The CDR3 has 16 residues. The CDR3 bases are TGCGCCAGCAGCCAGAAGACTGGCGGGAGTAGGAACATTCAGTACTTC. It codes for CASSQKTGGSRNIQYF.

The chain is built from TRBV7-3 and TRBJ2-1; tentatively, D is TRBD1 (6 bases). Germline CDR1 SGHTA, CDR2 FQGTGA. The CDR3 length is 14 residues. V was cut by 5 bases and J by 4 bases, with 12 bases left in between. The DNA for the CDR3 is TGTGCCAGCAGCCCCGGGACAACTTACAATGAGCAGTTCTTC. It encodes CASSPGTTYNEQFF.

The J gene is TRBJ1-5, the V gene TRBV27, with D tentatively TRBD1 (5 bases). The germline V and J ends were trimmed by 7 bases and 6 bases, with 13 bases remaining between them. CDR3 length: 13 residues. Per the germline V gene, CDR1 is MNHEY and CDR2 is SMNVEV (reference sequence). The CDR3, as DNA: TGTGCCAGCACCGGCAGGGTGGGTCAGCCCCAGCATTTT. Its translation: CASTGRVGQPQHF.

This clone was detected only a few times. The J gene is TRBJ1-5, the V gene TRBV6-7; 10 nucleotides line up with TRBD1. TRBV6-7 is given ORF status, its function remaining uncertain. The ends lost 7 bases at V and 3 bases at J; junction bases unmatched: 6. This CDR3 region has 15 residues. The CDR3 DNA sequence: TGTGCCAGCACACGGGACAGGGGACCCAATCAGCCCCAGCATTTT. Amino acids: CASTRDRGPNQPQHF.

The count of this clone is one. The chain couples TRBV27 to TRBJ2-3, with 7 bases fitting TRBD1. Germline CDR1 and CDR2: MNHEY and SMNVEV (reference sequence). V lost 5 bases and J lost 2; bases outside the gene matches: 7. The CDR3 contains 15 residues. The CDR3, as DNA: TGTGCCAGCAGTCCCCGACAGGGCCTCACAGATACGCAGTATTTT. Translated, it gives CASSPRQGLTDTQYF.

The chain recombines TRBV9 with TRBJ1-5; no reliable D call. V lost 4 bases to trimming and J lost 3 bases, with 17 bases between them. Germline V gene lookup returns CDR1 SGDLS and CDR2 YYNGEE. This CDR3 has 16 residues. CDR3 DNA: TGTGCCAGCAGCAATAGCCCGGGAGACCCCAATCAGCCCCAGCATTTT. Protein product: CASSNSPGDPNQPQHF.

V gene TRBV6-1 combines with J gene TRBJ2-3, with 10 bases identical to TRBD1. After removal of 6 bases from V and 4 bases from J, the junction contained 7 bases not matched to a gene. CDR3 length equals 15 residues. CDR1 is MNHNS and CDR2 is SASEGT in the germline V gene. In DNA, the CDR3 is TGTGCCAGCAGACTAGGACAGGGGGATGCAGATACGCAGTATTTT. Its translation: CASRLGQGDADTQYF.

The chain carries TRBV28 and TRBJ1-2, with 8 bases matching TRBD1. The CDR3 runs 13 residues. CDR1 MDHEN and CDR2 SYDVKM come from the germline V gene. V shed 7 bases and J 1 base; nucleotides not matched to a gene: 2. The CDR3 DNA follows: TGTGCCAGCACAGGGGGCCGTAACTATGGCTACACCTTC. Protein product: CASTGGRNYGYTF.

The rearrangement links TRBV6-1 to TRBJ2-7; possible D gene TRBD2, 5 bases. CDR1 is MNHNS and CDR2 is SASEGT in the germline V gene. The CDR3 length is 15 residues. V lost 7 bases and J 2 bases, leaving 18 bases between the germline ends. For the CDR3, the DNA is TGTGCCAGCACTTTTACCGCCGGGGTGACCTACGAGCAGTACTTC. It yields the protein CASTFTAGVTYEQYF.

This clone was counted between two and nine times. The DNA of the CDR3 is TGTGCCAGCAGTTCTCCCTCCTACGAGCAGTACTTC. Its translation is CASSSPSYEQYF. V usage is TRBV28 and J usage is TRBJ2-7, with unresolved D. Trimming removed 4 bases at V and 0 bases at J, with 4 bases between. CDR3 length: 12 amino acids. The V gene's germline CDR1 is MDHEN and CDR2 SYDVKM.

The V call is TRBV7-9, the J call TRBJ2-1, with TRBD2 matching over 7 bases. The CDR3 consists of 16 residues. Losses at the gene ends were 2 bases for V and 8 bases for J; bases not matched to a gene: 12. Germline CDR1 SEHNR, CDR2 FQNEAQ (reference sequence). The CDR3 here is CASSLTGRERGYEQFF. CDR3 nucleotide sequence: TGTGCCAGCAGCTTAACGGGGCGGGAGCGGGGTTATGAGCAGTTCTTC.

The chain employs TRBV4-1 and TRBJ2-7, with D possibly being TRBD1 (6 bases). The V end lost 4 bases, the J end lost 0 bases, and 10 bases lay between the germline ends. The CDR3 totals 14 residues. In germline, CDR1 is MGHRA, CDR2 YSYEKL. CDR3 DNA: TGCGCCAGCAGCCTCAAGGACAGCTCCTACGAGCAGTACTTC. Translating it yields CASSLKDSSYEQYF.

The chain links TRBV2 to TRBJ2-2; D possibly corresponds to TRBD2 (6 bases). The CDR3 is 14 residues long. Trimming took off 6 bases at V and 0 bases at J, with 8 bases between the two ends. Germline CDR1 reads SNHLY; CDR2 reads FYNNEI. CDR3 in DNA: TGTGCCAGCAGGCGGGGATCGAACACCGGGGAGCTGTTTTTT. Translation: CASRRGSNTGELFF.

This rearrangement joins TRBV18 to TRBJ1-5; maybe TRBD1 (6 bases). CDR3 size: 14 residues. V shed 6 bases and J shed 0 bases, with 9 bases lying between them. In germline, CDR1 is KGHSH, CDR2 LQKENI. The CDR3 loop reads CASSADSSNQPQHF. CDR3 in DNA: TGTGCCAGCTCGGCGGACAGTAGCAATCAGCCCCAGCATTTT.